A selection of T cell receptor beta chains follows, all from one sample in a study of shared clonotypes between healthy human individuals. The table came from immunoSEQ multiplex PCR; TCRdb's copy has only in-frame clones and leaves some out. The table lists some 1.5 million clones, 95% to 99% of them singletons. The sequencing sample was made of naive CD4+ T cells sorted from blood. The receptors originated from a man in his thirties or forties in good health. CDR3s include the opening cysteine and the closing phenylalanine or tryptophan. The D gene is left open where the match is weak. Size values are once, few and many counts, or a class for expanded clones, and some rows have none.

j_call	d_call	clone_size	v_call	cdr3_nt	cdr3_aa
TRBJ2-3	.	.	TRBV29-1	TGCAGCGTTGGACGGTCAGGGTGGGCTAGCACAGATACGCAGTATTTT	CSVGRSGWASTDTQYF
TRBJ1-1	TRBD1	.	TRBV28	TGTGCCAGCAGTTCCGGACAGGGGACTGAAGCTTTCTTT	CASSSGQGTEAFF
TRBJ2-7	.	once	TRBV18	TGTGCCAGCTCACCACAGGCCTCCTACGAGCAGTACTTC	CASSPQASYEQYF
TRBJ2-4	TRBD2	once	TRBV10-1	TGCGCCAGCAGTGAGTCCAGACTAGCGGGGCTAGCCAAAAACATTCAGTACTTC	CASSESRLAGLAKNIQYF
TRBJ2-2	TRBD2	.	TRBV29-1	TGCAGCGTTGTAATAGCGGGTATCGGGGAGCTGTTTTTT	CSVVIAGIGELFF
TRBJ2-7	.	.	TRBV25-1	TGTGCCAGCAGTGAACAGTCCTCCTACGAGCAGTACTTC	CASSEQSSYEQYF
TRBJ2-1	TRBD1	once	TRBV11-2	TGTGCCAGCAGTCTTCCTTGGACAGGGGCCTCCAATGAGCAGTTCTTC	CASSLPWTGASNEQFF
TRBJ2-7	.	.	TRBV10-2	TGCGCCAGCGCGAGGCGGGCCCACTACGACGAGCAGTACTTC	CASARRAHYDEQYF
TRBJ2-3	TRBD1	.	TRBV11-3	TGTGCCAGCAGCTTACCTATCGGAGGCGACAGGGGCAAAGATACGCAGTATTTT	CASSLPIGGDRGKDTQYF
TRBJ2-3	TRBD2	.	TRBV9	TGTGCCAGCGGGCGGGAGAACACAGATACGCAGTATTTT	CASGRENTDTQYF
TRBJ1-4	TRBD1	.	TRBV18	TGTGCCAGCTCACCACCGGGACAGGGGACTGAAAAACTGTTTTTT	CASSPPGQGTEKLFF
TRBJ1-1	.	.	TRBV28	TGTGCCAGCAGTTCCCAGAGTTTGAACACTGAAGCTTTCTTT	CASSSQSLNTEAFF
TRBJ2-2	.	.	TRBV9	TGTGCCAGCAGCCGGGACCGCGTGGGCGGGGAGCTGTTTTTT	CASSRDRVGGELFF
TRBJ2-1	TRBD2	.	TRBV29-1	TGCAGCGTTGACAATCTAGCGGGACAGAAAACCTACAATGAGCAGTTCTTC	CSVDNLAGQKTYNEQFF
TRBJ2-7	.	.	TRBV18	TGTGCCAGCTCACCAGTCCAGTTTGAGTACGAGCAGTACTTC	CASSPVQFEYEQYF
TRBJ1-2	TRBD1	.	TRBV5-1	TGCGCCAGCCGGACCCTTGGGGACAGGGCCCTGGGTAACTATGGCTACACCTTC	CASRTLGDRALGNYGYTF
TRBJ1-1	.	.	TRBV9	TGTGCCAGCTCCTTAGGGGGAGGGCGCACTGAAGCTTTCTTT	CASSLGGGRTEAFF
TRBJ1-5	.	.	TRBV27	TGTGCCAGCAGACCTGGGGTCGACAATCAGCCCCAGCATTTT	CASRPGVDNQPQHF
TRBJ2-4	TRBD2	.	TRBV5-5	TGTGCCAGCAGGCCCACCCCGCTAGCGGGACTCGTAAACATTCAGTACTTC	CASRPTPLAGLVNIQYF
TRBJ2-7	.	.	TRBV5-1	TGCGCCAGCAGCTTGGCCGTGGCGGGACCCCCCGAGCAGTACTTC	CASSLAVAGPPEQYF
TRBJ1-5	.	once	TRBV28	TGTGCCAGCAGTCCTCCAGGACTTAGGGTGGATTTT	CASSPPGLRVDF
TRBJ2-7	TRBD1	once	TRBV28	TGTGCCAGCAGTCCGGGTGGGACAGTATCCTACGAGCAGTACTTC	CASSPGGTVSYEQYF
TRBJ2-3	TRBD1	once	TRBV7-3	TGTGCCAGCAGCTTAAGGACAGGGGGGGCCACAGATACGCAGTATTTT	CASSLRTGGATDTQYF
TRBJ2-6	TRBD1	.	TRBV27	TGTGCCAGCAGGAAGACAGGGGGCCTTGGGGCCAACGTCCTGACTTTC	CASRKTGGLGANVLTF
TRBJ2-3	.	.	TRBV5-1	TGCGCCAGCAGCGCGGACATACCAATCACAGATACGCAGTATTTT	CASSADIPITDTQYF
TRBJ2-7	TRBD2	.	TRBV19	TGTGCCAGTAGTCCCCTAGCGGGAGTAGGCTACGAGCAGTACTTC	CASSPLAGVGYEQYF
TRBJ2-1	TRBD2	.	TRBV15	TGTGCCACCAGCCAAGTTACTAGCGGGAGGAGAAATGAGCAGTTCTTC	CATSQVTSGRRNEQFF
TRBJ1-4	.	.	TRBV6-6	TGTGCCAGCAGGGGACCCGGGGGCAGGGAAAAACTGTTTTTT	CASRGPGGREKLFF
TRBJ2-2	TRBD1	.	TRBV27	TGTGCCAGCAAGACAGGGGCGAACACCGGGGAGCTGTTTTTT	CASKTGANTGELFF
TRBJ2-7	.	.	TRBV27	TGTGCCAGCAGCACCCCCGGGATTCCCTACGAGCAGTACTTC	CASSTPGIPYEQYF
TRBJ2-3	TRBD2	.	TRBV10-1	TGCGCCAGCAGCCCCCCGGGACTAGCGGGAGGCACAGATACGCAGTATTTT	CASSPPGLAGGTDTQYF
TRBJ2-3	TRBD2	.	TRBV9	TGTGCCAGCAGCGTAGCGGGGGGACTAGCGGGATCCACAGATACGCAGTATTTT	CASSVAGGLAGSTDTQYF